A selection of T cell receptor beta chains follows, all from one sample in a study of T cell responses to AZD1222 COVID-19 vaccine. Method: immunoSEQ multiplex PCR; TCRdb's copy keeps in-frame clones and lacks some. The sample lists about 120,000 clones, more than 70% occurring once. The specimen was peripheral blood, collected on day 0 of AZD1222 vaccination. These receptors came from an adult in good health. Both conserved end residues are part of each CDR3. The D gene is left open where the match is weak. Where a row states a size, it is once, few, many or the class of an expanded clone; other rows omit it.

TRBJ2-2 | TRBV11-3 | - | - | CASSLARAGELFF | TGTGCCAGCAGCTTAGCTAGAGCCGGGGAGCTGTTTTTT
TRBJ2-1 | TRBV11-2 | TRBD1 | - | CASSLFDRDRNNEQFF | TGTGCCAGCAGCTTATTCGACAGGGACCGCAACAATGAGCAGTTCTTC
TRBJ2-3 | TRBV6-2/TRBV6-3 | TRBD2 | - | CASSYGAGDTDTQYF | TGTGCCAGCAGTTACGGCGCGGGGGATACAGATACGCAGTATTTT
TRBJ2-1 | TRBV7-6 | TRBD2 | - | CASSLSGLAGGYNEQFF | TGTGCCAGCAGCTTAAGTGGACTAGCGGGGGGATACAATGAGCAGTTCTTC
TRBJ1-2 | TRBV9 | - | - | CASSDMQDEARAYGYTF | TGTGCCAGCAGCGATATGCAGGACGAGGCCCGAGCCTATGGCTACACCTTC
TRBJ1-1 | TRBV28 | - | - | CASSFPPGAREAEAFF | TGTGCCAGCAGTTTCCCCCCGGGGGCGCGGGAAGCTGAAGCTTTCTTT
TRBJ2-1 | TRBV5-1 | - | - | CASSSESSYNEQFF | TGCGCCAGCAGCTCAGAGAGCTCCTACAATGAGCAGTTCTTC
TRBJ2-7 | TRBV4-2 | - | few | CASSHSGQPYEQYF | TGTGCCAGCAGCCATAGCGGACAGCCTTACGAGCAGTACTTC
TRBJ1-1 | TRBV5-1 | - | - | CASSPTTGYEEAFF | TGCGCCAGCAGCCCGACGACAGGCTACGAGGAAGCTTTCTTT
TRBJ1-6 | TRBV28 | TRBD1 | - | CASVEGAGNSPLHF | TGTGCCAGCGTCGAGGGGGCAGGTAATTCACCCCTCCACTTT
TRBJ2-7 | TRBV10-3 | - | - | CAISESWGNEQYF | TGTGCCATCAGTGAGTCTTGGGGAAACGAGCAGTACTTC
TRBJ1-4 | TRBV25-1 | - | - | CASSDLRQVDEKLFF | TGTGCCAGCAGTGATCTTAGACAGGTGGATGAAAAACTGTTTTTT
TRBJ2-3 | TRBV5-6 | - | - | CASRPARETDTQYF | TGTGCCAGCAGACCAGCCAGGGAGACAGATACGCAGTATTTT
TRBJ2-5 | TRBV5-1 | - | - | CASSLEQETQYF | TGCGCCAGCAGCTTGGAGCAAGAGACCCAGTACTTC
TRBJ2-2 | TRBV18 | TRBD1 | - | CASSTPGRGPFTGELFF | TGTGCCAGCTCGACACCGGGCAGGGGGCCCTTCACCGGGGAGCTGTTTTTT
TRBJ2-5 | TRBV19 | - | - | CASSSAAQRQETQYF | TGTGCCAGTAGTTCGGCGGCACAGAGACAAGAGACCCAGTACTTC
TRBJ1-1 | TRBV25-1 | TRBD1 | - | CASSGQGAPTEAFF | TGTGCCAGCAGTGGACAGGGGGCGCCGACTGAAGCTTTCTTT
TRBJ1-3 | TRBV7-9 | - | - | CASRESGRTSGNTIYF | TGTGCCAGCAGGGAATCGGGGAGGACTTCTGGAAACACCATATATTTT
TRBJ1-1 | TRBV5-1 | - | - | CASSGDSGANTEAFF | TGCGCCAGCAGCGGGGACTCGGGGGCGAACACTGAAGCTTTCTTT
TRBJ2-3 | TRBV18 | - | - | CASSPMDRPTDTQYF | TGTGCCAGCTCACCGATGGACCGACCCACAGATACGCAGTATTTT
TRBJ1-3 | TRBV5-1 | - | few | CASSLGDTHSGNTIYF | TGCGCCAGCAGCTTGGGGGACACCCACTCTGGAAACACCATATATTTT
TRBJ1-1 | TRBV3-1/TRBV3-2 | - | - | CASSPRGGQGAFF | TGTGCCAGCAGCCCCCGGGGGGGCCAGGGAGCTTTCTTT
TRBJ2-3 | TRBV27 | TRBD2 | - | CASSSLRAREVGTDTQYF | TGTGCCAGCAGTTCCCTGAGGGCGCGGGAGGTTGGCACAGATACGCAGTATTTT
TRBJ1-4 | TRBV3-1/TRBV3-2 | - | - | CASSQDLGFRGSGEKLFF | TGTGCCAGCAGCCAAGATTTGGGTTTTCGGGGATCGGGTGAAAAACTGTTTTTT
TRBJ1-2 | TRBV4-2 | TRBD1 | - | CASSQAPQGNYGYTF | TGTGCCAGCAGCCAAGCACCACAGGGGAACTATGGCTACACCTTC
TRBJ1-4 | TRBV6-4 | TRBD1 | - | CASSAAGGMSKLFF | TGTGCCAGCAGTGCCGCAGGGGGAATGAGTAAACTGTTTTTT
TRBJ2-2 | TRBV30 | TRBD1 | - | CALDRAGGELFF | TGTGCCCTGGACAGGGCGGGCGGGGAGCTGTTTTTT
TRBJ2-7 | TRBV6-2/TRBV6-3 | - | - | CASSYDRQGMYEQYF | TGTGCCAGCAGTTACGATCGGCAGGGTATGTACGAGCAGTACTTC
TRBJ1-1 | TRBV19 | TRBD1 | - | CASSTLRTGLAFF | TGTGCCAGTAGTACACTGCGGACAGGGTTGGCTTTCTTT
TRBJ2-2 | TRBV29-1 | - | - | CSVERSMNTGELFF | TGCAGCGTTGAAAGGTCGATGAACACCGGGGAGCTGTTTTTT
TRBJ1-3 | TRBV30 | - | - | CAWSVPRQLGDTIYF | TGTGCCTGGAGTGTACCGCGGCAGCTGGGCGACACCATATATTTT